This entry lists 32 T cell receptor beta chains sequenced from one sample in a study of blood T cell repertoires in COVID-19 (dated by TCRdb to 2018 to 2020). Library generation was performed with the immunoSEQ multiplex PCR assay. Entries here come from immuneACCESS through TCRdb and include only in-frame sequences with V and J called. Some clones fail to appear in such tables; in the studies checked, an unresolved V gene covers under half of the shortfall, and the cause of the remainder is unknown. This sample holds 150,000 to 200,000 clones; over 80% were observed only once. The ten most abundant clones make up about 3.3% of the sample. The specimen was PBMCs or T cells enriched from blood (not recorded which). Source of these receptors: a woman under 40 who had been exposed to COVID-19.

The chain couples TRBV4-3 to TRBJ1-1; the D is unclear. The germline V gene encodes CDR1 LGHNA and CDR2 YSLEER. The CDR3 totals 13 residues. The ends were cut back, 0 bases at V and 10 bases at J, with 12 bases in the middle. The CDR3 loop reads CASSQDYLTTAFF. In DNA form, the CDR3 reads TGCGCCAGCAGCCAAGATTACCTTACAACAGCTTTCTTT.

The gene calls are TRBV11-2 and TRBJ2-7; no clear D gene. The CDR3 totals 15 residues. V shed 4 bases and J shed 0 bases, with 13 bases lying between them. Germline CDR1 and CDR2: SGHAT and FQNNGV. The CDR3 is CASSSSQTNSYEQYF. The CDR3 nucleotides read TGTGCCAGCAGCTCGTCCCAGACAAACTCCTACGAGCAGTACTTC.

This chain links TRBV6-5 with TRBJ1-2; D unresolved. Germline CDR1 MNHEY, CDR2 SVGAGI. The CDR3 is 14 residues long. The ends were cut back, 0 bases at V and 7 bases at J, with 12 bases in the middle. In nucleotides, the CDR3 is TGTGCCAGCAGTTACTCGAGGCCGATCGGTGGCTACACCTTC. It yields the protein CASSYSRPIGGYTF.

This clone appeared a single time. The V gene is TRBV28, the J gene TRBJ2-7; D may be TRBD2 (6 bases). Germline lookup yields CDR1 MDHEN and CDR2 SYDVKM. The CDR3 is 14 amino acids. V was pared by 11 bases and J by 4 bases, with 21 bases between. CDR3 in DNA: TGTGCCGGGAGCGGAAGGGAGGTTTCGTACGAGCAGTACTTC. This encodes CAGSGREVSYEQYF.

The rearrangement joins TRBV18 to TRBJ2-5; 8 nucleotides line up with TRBD2. The CDR3 runs to 14 residues. Per the germline V gene, CDR1 is KGHSH and CDR2 is LQKENI. Unmatched junction bases numbered 4, after V lost 4 bases and J lost 3 bases. The CDR3 nucleotides read TGTGCCAGCTCACAGGAACTAGCGGAAGAGACCCAGTACTTC. Amino acids: CASSQELAEETQYF.

This clone was counted a single time. V gene TRBV23-1 combines with J gene TRBJ1-2; D is possibly TRBD1 (5 bases). TRBV23-1 falls under the ORF class, with uncertain function. The CDR3 is made up of 15 amino acids. The V and J ends lost 8 bases and 0 bases respectively, with 16 bases between them. The DNA for the CDR3 is TGCGCCAGCGGGATAGGCTCCAGGGCTAACTATGGCTACACCTTC. Protein product: CASGIGSRANYGYTF.

The gene calls are TRBV6-5 and TRBJ1-1, with 7 bases aligning to TRBD1. CDR1 is MNHEY, CDR2 SVGAGI, per germline. The CDR3 runs 14 residues. The V gene end was trimmed by 5 bases and the J gene end by 4 bases; junction bases not matched to a gene: 7. The CDR3 sequence is CASSIYRGGTEAFF. CDR3 in DNA: TGTGCCAGCAGTATCTACAGGGGAGGCACTGAAGCTTTCTTT.

The CDR3 nucleotides are TGCGCCAGCGGGGACAGATATGAGCAGTTCTTC. The encoded protein is CASGDRYEQFF. The gene calls are TRBV5-1 and TRBJ2-1; TRBD1 matches at 7 bases. Germline V gene lookup returns CDR1 SGHRS and CDR2 YFSETQ. The CDR3 has 11 amino acids. V gave up 7 bases and J gave up 8 bases; unmatched junction bases: 3.

The chain is built from TRBV4-3 and TRBJ1-2; a weak D match, TRBD1 (5 bases). The V gene lost 2 bases and the J gene lost 2 bases, with 9 bases spanning the gap. This CDR3 has 14 residues. Germline CDR1 reads LGHNA; CDR2 reads YSLEER. DNA for the CDR3: TGCGCCAGCAGCCAATCGGGACTCAACTATGGCTACACCTTC. Residues: CASSQSGLNYGYTF.

V gene TRBV15 combines with J gene TRBJ1-5, with TRBD1 matching 8 bases. The CDR3 totals 14 residues. J gave up 7 bases and V 11 bases, and 13 bases lay outside the gene matches. Looked up from germline, CDR1 is LNHNV and CDR2 is YYDKDF (reference sequence). CDR3 sequence (DNA): TGTGCCTCCCAAGCAGGGGGCATGGGGCAGCCCCAGCATTTT. Translated: CASQAGGMGQPQHF.

The V gene is TRBV4-1, the J gene TRBJ2-5, with TRBD2 identical over 8 bases. Losses at the gene ends were 3 bases for V and 4 bases for J; bases not matched to a gene: 10. The germline V gene encodes CDR1 MGHRA and CDR2 YSYEKL. This CDR3 has 16 residues. The chain's CDR3 is CASSHDSGARRETQYF. CDR3 DNA sequence: TGCGCCAGCAGCCATGATAGCGGGGCGAGGAGAGAGACCCAGTACTTC.

This clone was detected only once. The CDR3 region is CASSGQYLLGQYF. In DNA, the CDR3 is TGTGCCAGCAGCGGACAGTATCTTCTCGGGCAGTATTTT. The chain joins TRBV6-5 to TRBJ2-3; D is perhaps TRBD1 (6 bases). The germline V gene encodes CDR1 MNHEY and CDR2 SVGAGI. CDR3 length equals 13 residues. The V and J ends lost 6 bases and 11 bases respectively, with 18 bases between them.

The chain uses TRBV6-5 and TRBJ2-3, with 13 bases lining up with TRBD2. Trimming cost V 6 bases and J 7 bases; bases outside gene matches: 7. Per germline, CDR1 MNHEY and CDR2 SVGAGI. This CDR3 spans 15 amino acids. CDR3 in amino acids: CASSLLAGGQNTQYF. The CDR3 DNA reads TGTGCCAGCAGCCTACTAGCGGGGGGGCAAAATACGCAGTATTTT.

To note about this clone: Other nucleotide sequences from this sample produce the same CDR3. This rearrangement joins TRBV6-5 to TRBJ1-2; D possibly corresponds to TRBD1 (5 bases). Germline assignment: CDR1 MNHEY and CDR2 SVGAGI. The CDR3 runs to 12 residues. Trimming cost V 6 bases and J 2 bases, with 7 bases left between them. The CDR3 region is CASSPGNYGYTF. CDR3 in DNA: TGTGCCAGCAGCCCAGGGAACTATGGCTACACCTTC.

The V and J genes are TRBV18 and TRBJ1-2, with D perhaps matching TRBD1 (5 bases). CDR3 length equals 14 residues. CDR1 is KGHSH and CDR2 is LQKENI in the germline V gene. The ends were cut back, 2 bases at V and 2 bases at J, with 9 bases in the middle. CDR3 amino acids: CASSPTQANYGYTF. The CDR3 DNA reads as TGTGCCAGCTCACCAACACAGGCGAACTATGGCTACACCTTC.

This chain links TRBV9 with TRBJ2-2, with D perhaps TRBD1 (5 bases). CDR1 and CDR2 from the germline V gene are SGDLS and YYNGEE. The ends were cut back, 4 bases at V and 7 bases at J, with 14 bases in the middle. The CDR3 is made up of 14 amino acids. CDR3 in DNA: TGTGCCAGCAGCACCTCAGGGCGGATCGGGGAGCTGTTTTTT. Translating it yields CASSTSGRIGELFF.

The chain recombines TRBV6-5 with TRBJ1-4, with D tentatively TRBD1 (6 bases). The CDR3 length is 13 residues. CDR1 and CDR2 from the germline V gene are MNHEY and SVGAGI. Trimming took off 6 bases at V and 7 bases at J, with 12 bases between the two ends. CDR3 region: CASRAQGVEKLFF. As DNA, the CDR3 is TGTGCCAGCAGAGCACAGGGAGTTGAAAAACTGTTTTTT.

The chain combines TRBV6-5 with TRBJ2-7, with a tentative D call TRBD1 (6 bases). The germline CDR1 and CDR2 sequences are MNHEY and SVGAGI. The CDR3 consists of 14 residues. The germline V and J ends were trimmed by 5 bases and 2 bases, with 13 bases remaining between them. In DNA, the CDR3 is TGTGCCAGCAGTATAGCCAGGGGTACCTACGAGCAGTACTTC. This gives the protein CASSIARGTYEQYF.

The rearrangement uses TRBV5-1 and TRBJ2-3; 14 nucleotides agree with TRBD2. The germline V gene encodes CDR1 SGHRS and CDR2 YFSETQ. With V trimmed by 1 base and J by 1 base, 2 bases remained unmatched. This CDR3 region has 17 residues. The CDR3: CASSLRGLAGGTDTQYF. CDR3 bases: TGCGCCAGCAGCTTGAGGGGACTAGCGGGGGGCACAGATACGCAGTATTTT. The entire variable domain, with the rest obtained from reference TRBV5-1 and TRBJ2-3, is as follows: KAGVTQTPRYLIKTRGQQVTLSCSPISGHRSVSWYQQTPGQGLQFLFEYFSETQRNKGNFPGRFSGRQFSNSRSEMNVSTLELGDSALYLCASSLRGLAGGTDTQYFGPGTRLTVL.

The rearrangement uses TRBV18 and TRBJ1-2; 10 bases line up with TRBD1. This CDR3 region has 13 residues. Germline V CDR1 and CDR2: KGHSH, LQKENI. J was trimmed by 10 bases and V by 4 bases; bases with no gene match: 6. Written as DNA, the CDR3 is TGTGCCAGCTCACTAGACAGGGGGCCCAACTACACCTTC. It yields the protein CASSLDRGPNYTF.

J is TRBJ2-5 and V is TRBV6-5; D is undetermined. Between the trimmed V and J ends, which lost 8 bases and 5 bases, there was a span of 18 bases. The CDR3 runs to 14 residues. Germline CDR1 MNHEY, CDR2 SVGAGI. The CDR3 nucleotides read TGTGCCAGCGCCCTAGTAGTCGATGGGGAGACCCAGTACTTC. Amino acid sequence: CASALVVDGETQYF.

J is TRBJ2-7 and V is TRBV14; 8 nucleotides line up with TRBD1. The CDR3 has 12 amino acids. V was clipped by 3 bases and J by 9 bases; unmatched bases: 4. Looked up from germline, CDR1 is SGHDN and CDR2 is FVKESK. The CDR3 sequence: CASSQTGVGQYF. CDR3 coding DNA: TGTGCCAGCAGCCAGACAGGGGTTGGGCAGTACTTC.

V is TRBV7-8 and J is TRBJ1-1, with 7 bases fitting TRBD1. Trimming at V came to 0 bases and at J to 3 bases, leaving 4 bases not matched to a gene. There are 15 residues in the CDR3. Germline-derived CDR1 and CDR2 are SGHVS and FQNEAQ. This CDR3 reads CASSLAYGQDTEAFF. CDR3 in DNA: TGTGCCAGCAGCTTAGCGTATGGACAGGACACTGAAGCTTTCTTT.

The J gene is TRBJ1-3, the V gene TRBV2, with 7 nucleotides matching TRBD1. This CDR3 region has 16 residues. In germline, CDR1 is SNHLY, CDR2 FYNNEI. Trimming took 4 bases from V and 0 from J; bases not matched to a gene: 6. The DNA for the CDR3 is TGTGCCAGCAGTGTTGGACAGGCGAGCTCTGGAAACACCATATATTTT. Translating it yields CASSVGQASSGNTIYF. Full variable domain (outside the CDR3, taken from reference TRBV2 and TRBJ1-3): EPEVTQTPSHQVTQMGQEVILRCVPISNHLYFYWYRQILGQKVEFLVSFYNNEISEKSEIFDDQFSVERPDGSNFTLKIRSTKLEDSAMYFCASSVGQASSGNTIYFGEGSWLTVV.

The chain links TRBV5-6 to TRBJ1-5; TRBD1 matches at 8 bases. The germline V gene encodes CDR1 SGHDT and CDR2 YYEEEE. The CDR3 runs to 16 residues. Trimming removed 4 bases from V and 6 bases from J; junction bases left unmatched: 12. This CDR3 reads CASSRLDRDRGQPQHF. CDR3 coding DNA: TGTGCCAGCAGCCGTTTGGACAGGGACCGCGGTCAGCCCCAGCATTTT.

The rearrangement links TRBV6-5 to TRBJ1-6; a possible D gene is TRBD1 (6 bases). CDR1 and CDR2 from the germline V gene are MNHEY and SVGAGI. The CDR3 sequence is 16 residues long. The ends were cut back, 4 bases at V and 2 bases at J, with 12 bases in the middle. CDR3: CASSSGVLTYNSPLHF. The CDR3 DNA sequence: TGTGCCAGCAGTTCAGGGGTCTTAACCTATAATTCACCCCTCCACTTT.

The chain combines TRBV5-4 with TRBJ2-1; 7 bases are a match to TRBD2. Trimming removed 1 base from V and 4 bases from J; junction bases left unmatched: 5. The CDR3 consists of 15 residues. The V gene's germline CDR1 is SGHNT and CDR2 YYREEE (reference sequence). The CDR3: CASSLRLAAYNEQFF. The CDR3 DNA is TGTGCCAGCAGCTTGAGACTAGCTGCGTACAATGAGCAGTTCTTC.

In its sample, this clone was seen a few times. The V and J genes are TRBV5-1 and TRBJ2-1, with TRBD2 matching 7 bases. Germline assignment: CDR1 SGHRS and CDR2 YFSETQ. CDR3 length: 14 residues. The V gene end was trimmed by 4 bases and the J gene end by 2 bases; junction bases not matched to a gene: 3. CDR3: CASSRTRAYNEQFF. The CDR3 region has the DNA TGCGCCAGCAGCCGGACTAGAGCCTACAATGAGCAGTTCTTC. The whole variable domain, remainder taken from reference TRBV5-1 and TRBJ2-1, is KAGVTQTPRYLIKTRGQQVTLSCSPISGHRSVSWYQQTPGQGLQFLFEYFSETQRNKGNFPGRFSGRQFSNSRSEMNVSTLELGDSALYLCASSRTRAYNEQFFGPGTRLTVL.

This chain connects TRBV2 to TRBJ1-2, with D uncertain. The CDR3 consists of 10 residues. CDR1 SNHLY and CDR2 FYNNEI come from the germline V gene. V shed 2 bases and J shed 11 bases, with 6 bases lying between them. The CDR3 coding sequence is TGTGCCAGCAGTGAATTCCAGTACACCTTC. Translated: CASSEFQYTF.

The chain uses TRBV30 and TRBJ1-1; TRBD1 matches at 7 bases. Germline V gene lookup returns CDR1 GTSNPN and CDR2 SVGIG (reference sequence). J was trimmed by 0 bases and V by 3 bases; bases with no gene match: 4. The CDR3 length is 14 residues. CDR3 nucleotides: TGTGCCTGGAGCCGGGGACAGTTGAACACTGAAGCTTTCTTT. It is translated as CAWSRGQLNTEAFF.

This chain joins TRBV6-1 and TRBJ2-1, with 14 bases identical to TRBD2. Trimming removed 3 bases from V and 7 bases from J; junction bases left unmatched: 11. Germline V gene lookup returns CDR1 MNHNS and CDR2 SASEGT. The CDR3 has 18 amino acids. The CDR3 loop is CASSDPVATSGGGNEQFF. The CDR3, as DNA: TGTGCCAGCAGTGACCCGGTGGCGACTAGCGGGGGGGGAAATGAGCAGTTCTTC.

The chain couples TRBV18 to TRBJ1-1; 10 positions agree with TRBD1. The trim removed 3 bases at V and 3 bases at J, leaving 1 base unmatched. The CDR3 is made up of 14 amino acids. Germline V gene data show CDR1 as KGHSH and CDR2 as LQKENI. CDR3 nucleotide sequence: TGTGCCAGCTCACCGGACAGGGGGTACACTGAAGCTTTCTTT. Translated, it gives CASSPDRGYTEAFF. The complete variable domain, with remaining parts taken from reference TRBV18 and TRBJ1-1, reads NAGVMQNPRHLVRRRGQEARLRCSPMKGHSHVYWYRQLPEEGLKFMVYLQKENIIDESGMPKERFSAEFPKEGPSILRIQQVVRGDSAAYFCASSPDRGYTEAFFGQGTRLTVV.